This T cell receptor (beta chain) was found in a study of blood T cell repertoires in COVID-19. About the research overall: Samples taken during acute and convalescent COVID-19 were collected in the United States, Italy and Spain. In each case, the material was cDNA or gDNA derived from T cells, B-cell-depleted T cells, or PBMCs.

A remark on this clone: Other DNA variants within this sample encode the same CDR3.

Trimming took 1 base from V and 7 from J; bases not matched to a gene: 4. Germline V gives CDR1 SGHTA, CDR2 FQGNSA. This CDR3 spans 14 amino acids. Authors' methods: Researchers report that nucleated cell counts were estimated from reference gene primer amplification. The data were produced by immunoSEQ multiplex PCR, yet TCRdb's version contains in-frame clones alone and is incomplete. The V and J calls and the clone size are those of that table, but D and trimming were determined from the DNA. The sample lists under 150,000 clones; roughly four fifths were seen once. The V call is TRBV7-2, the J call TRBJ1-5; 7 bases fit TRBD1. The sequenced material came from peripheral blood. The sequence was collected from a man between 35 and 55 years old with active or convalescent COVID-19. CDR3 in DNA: TGTGCCAGCAGCTTAGGACAGGGAGGCCAGCCCCAGCATTTT. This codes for CASSLGQGGQPQHF.